The clone carrying this T cell receptor beta chain occurred many times. The sample belongs to a study of blood T cell repertoires in COVID-19. Looking at the study overall: Samples representing acute and convalescent COVID-19 were sourced from the United States, Italy and Spain. T cells, B-cell-depleted T cells, or PBMCs provided the cDNA or gDNA that served as material.

This CDR3 has 13 residues. V lost 7 bases and J 7 bases, leaving 11 bases between the germline ends. CDR1 and CDR2 from the germline V gene are ENHRY and SYGVKD. As processed by the authors: Reference gene primers were amplified, and this amplification served to estimate nucleated cell counts. Produced via immunoSEQ multiplex PCR; TCRdb's table is partial and in-frame only. That table gives V, J and clone size, and the DNA gave D and trimming. The table shows 90,000 to 120,000 clones, with approximately 80% occurring only once. V usage is TRBV10-3 and J usage is TRBJ1-6; D is undetermined. This TCR was recovered from a man aged 55 to 70 with acute or convalescent COVID-19. Material: peripheral blood. The CDR3 loop is CAITGQTNSPLHF. The DNA for the CDR3 is TGTGCCATCACTGGGCAAACAAATTCACCCCTCCACTTT.